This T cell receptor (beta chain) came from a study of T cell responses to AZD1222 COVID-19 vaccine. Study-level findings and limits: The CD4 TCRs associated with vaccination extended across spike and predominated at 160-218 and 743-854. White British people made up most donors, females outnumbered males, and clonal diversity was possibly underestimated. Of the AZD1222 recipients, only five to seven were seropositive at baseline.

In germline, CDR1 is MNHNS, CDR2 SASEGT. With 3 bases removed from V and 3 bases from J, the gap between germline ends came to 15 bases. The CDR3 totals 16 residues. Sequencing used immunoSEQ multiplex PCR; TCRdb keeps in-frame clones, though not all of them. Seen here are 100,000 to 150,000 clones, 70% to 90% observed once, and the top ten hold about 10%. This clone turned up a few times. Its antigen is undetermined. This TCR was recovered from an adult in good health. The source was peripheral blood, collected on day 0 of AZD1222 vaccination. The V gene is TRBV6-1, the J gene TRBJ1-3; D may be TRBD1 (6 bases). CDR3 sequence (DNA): TGTGCCAGCAGTGAGTCCAGGGGAGGGCATGGAAACACCATATATTTT. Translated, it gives CASSESRGGHGNTIYF.